The 23 T cell receptor beta chains reported below all come from one sample, sequenced in a study of blood T cells in healthy people across ages. Sample-barcoded 5' priming and a J-beta primer mix drove a second PCR of 7 to 11 cycles. TCRdb re-analysed the 5' RACE reads in MiXCR, keeping a single row per CDR3 protein. The table has 1.2 million to 1.5 million distinct CDR3 sequences, 42% seen once. The sequencing sample was made of blood. Receptors were obtained from a woman younger than 35 in good health.

The gene calls are TRBV28 and TRBJ2-3; the D gene could be TRBD1 or TRBD2 (5 bases each). Looked up from germline, CDR1 is MDHEN and CDR2 is SYDVKM. The CDR3 is made up of 14 amino acids. V was shortened by 7 bases and J by 2 bases, with 13 bases between the two germline ends. The CDR3 reads CASTPGQITDTQYF. The CDR3 DNA reads TGTGCCAGCACCCCGGGGCAGATCACAGATACGCAGTATTTT.

This clonotype was found many times. The V call is TRBV11-3, the J call TRBJ2-1; TRBD2 aligns across 9 bases. The length of the CDR3 is 15 residues. Unmatched junction bases numbered 5, after V lost 3 bases and J lost 5 bases. CDR1 is SGHNT, CDR2 YENEEA, per germline. CDR3 DNA sequence: TGTGCCAGCAGCTTCTTAGCGGGAGCACACAATGAGCAGTTCTTC. It yields the protein CASSFLAGAHNEQFF. The whole variable domain, remainder taken from reference TRBV11-3 and TRBJ2-1, is EAGVVQSPRYKIIEKKQPVAFWCNPISGHNTLYWYLQNLGQGPELLIRYENEEAVDDSQLPKDRFSAERLKGVDSTLKIQPAELGDSAVYLCASSFLAGAHNEQFFGPGTRLTVL.

This clonotype was counted only a few times. The chain is built from TRBV4-1 and TRBJ2-7, with 9 bases aligning to TRBD2. Germline CDR1 MGHRA, CDR2 YSYEKL. The CDR3 covers 20 residues. The V and J ends lost 4 bases and 3 bases, in that order; junction bases with no gene match: 22. The CDR3 nucleotides are TGCGCCAGCAGCCCCCGGTGGACGGGACTAGCCCGCACGGCTTACTACGAGCAGTACTTC. Translating it yields CASSPRWTGLARTAYYEQYF.

This clonotype was seen a handful of times. This rearrangement joins TRBV5-5 to TRBJ2-3; possibly TRBD1 for D (5 bases). The CDR3 loop spans 16 amino acids. From germline, CDR1 is SGHKS and CDR2 YYEKEE (reference sequence). The V end lost 0 bases, the J end lost 2 bases, and 13 bases lay between the germline ends. Here the CDR3 DNA reads TGTGCCAGCAGCTTGGCCCCCCAGGGTTACACAGATACGCAGTATTTT. It specifies CASSLAPQGYTDTQYF.

This clonotype was seen only once. The chain joins TRBV20-1 to TRBJ2-1, with 12 bases identical to TRBD2. V trimming: 2 bases; J trimming: 8 bases; junction bases outside the gene matches: 10. There are 16 residues in the CDR3. Per germline, CDR1 DFQATT and CDR2 SNEGSKA (reference sequence). Here the CDR3 DNA reads TGCAGTGCTAGAAGAAGGACTAGCGGGACTAGGGATGAGCAGTTCTTC. Its translation: CSARRRTSGTRDEQFF.

This chain links TRBV12-5 with TRBJ2-5; D ambiguous. This CDR3 is built from 13 residues. The germline CDR1 and CDR2 sequences are LGHNT and FRNRAP. V lost 1 base to trimming and J lost 2 bases, with 5 bases between them. The CDR3, as DNA: TGTGCTAGTGGTTTGGCGATGCAAGAGACCCAGTACTTC. This encodes CASGLAMQETQYF.

The CDR3 loop reads CASDRRGGYNEQFF. The CDR3 DNA reads as TGTGCTAGTGATCGGAGAGGAGGCTACAATGAGCAGTTCTTC. This chain connects TRBV12-5 to TRBJ2-1; a possible D gene is TRBD2 (5 bases). There are 14 residues in the CDR3. Germline V gene sequence: CDR1 LGHNT, CDR2 FRNRAP. With 7 bases removed from V and 3 bases from J, the gap between germline ends came to 13 bases.

This clonotype was found once. The rearrangement joins TRBV30 to TRBJ2-5; 9 bases agree with TRBD1. The assigned J gene may be wrong: the sequence end matches TRBJ2-7 better. Germline CDR1 GTSNPN, CDR2 SVGIG (reference sequence). This CDR3 is 15 amino acids long. The CDR3 reads CAWELLGQGSYEQYF. As DNA, the CDR3 is TGTGCCTGGGAATTATTGGGACAGGGAAGTTACGAGCAGTACTTC.

This clonotype has just a few counts. This chain uses TRBV12-3 or TRBV12-4 with TRBJ1-2; TRBD1 matches 7 bases. CDR3 length equals 14 residues. V shed 6 bases and J 8 bases; nucleotides not matched to a gene: 12. The CDR3 reads CASRVTGDSRGYTF. CDR3 bases: TGTGCCAGCAGGGTCACAGGGGACAGCCGCGGCTACACCTTC.

This clonotype was detected only a few times. V usage is TRBV7-2 and J usage is TRBJ1-1; 10 bases fit TRBD1. Germline CDR1 reads SGHTA; CDR2 reads FQGNSA. V lost 1 base and J lost 8; bases outside the gene matches: 1. CDR3 length: 13 amino acids. Here the CDR3 reads CASSLETGGEAFF. DNA of the CDR3: TGTGCCAGCAGCTTAGAGACAGGGGGCGAAGCTTTCTTT.

V is TRBV15 and J is TRBJ1-2; no clear D gene. Germline V gene sequence: CDR1 LNHNV, CDR2 YYDKDF (reference sequence). Deletions cut 3 bases from V and 5 bases from J, with 13 bases between. The CDR3 sequence is 14 residues long. In nucleotides, the CDR3 is TGTGCCACCAGCAGCAGAGTCCCTTTATATGGCTACACCTTC. Translated: CATSSRVPLYGYTF.

To note about this clonotype: Germline is not matched at one junction end, which may reflect a read error. The rearrangement joins TRBV6-1 to TRBJ2-6; TRBD1 matches at 8 bases. CDR3 length equals 16 residues. Germline values: CDR1 MNHNS, CDR2 SASEGT. CDR3 residues: CASPGQACSGANGLTF. CDR3 nucleotide sequence: TGTGCCAGCCCGGGACAGGCGTGCTCTGGGGCCAACGGCCTGACTTTC.

This clonotype was observed once. The DNA of the CDR3 is TGCGCCAGCAGGCAGCAGCTTGCTAGCGGGAGTATAGAGACCCAGTACTTC. Its translation is CASRQQLASGSIETQYF. V is TRBV5-1 and J is TRBJ2-5, with TRBD2 matching over 10 bases. V dropped 5 bases and J dropped 4; count of bases not matched to a gene: 14. The CDR3 sequence is 17 residues long. Germline CDR1 and CDR2: SGHRS and YFSETQ. The full variable domain, in which reference TRBV5-1 and TRBJ2-5 provide the parts outside the CDR3, is KAGVTQTPRYLIKTRGQQVTLSCSPISGHRSVSWYQQTPGQGLQFLFEYFSETQRNKGNFPGRFSGRQFSNSRSEMNVSTLELGDSALYLCASRQQLASGSIETQYFGPGTRLLVL.

The chain has TRBV3-1 and TRBJ1-1; tentative D call: TRBD1 (5 bases). V lost 3 bases and J lost 0, with 14 bases in between. Germline V gene data show CDR1 as LGHDT and CDR2 as YNNKEL (reference sequence). CDR3 length: 16 residues. The chain's CDR3 is CASSHFSGLVNTEAFF. The CDR3 region has the DNA TGTGCCAGCAGCCACTTTTCAGGGCTGGTGAACACTGAAGCTTTCTTT. The full variable domain, with the rest looked up from reference TRBV3-1 and TRBJ1-1, is DTAVSQTPKYLVTQMGNDKSIKCEQNLGHDTMYWYKQDSKKFLKIMFSYNNKELIINETVPNRFSPKSPDKAHLNLHINSLELGDSAVYFCASSHFSGLVNTEAFFGQGTRLTVV.

In its sample, this clonotype was seen many times. This rearrangement joins TRBV27 to TRBJ1-2; weak D call: TRBD1 (5 bases). CDR1 is MNHEY and CDR2 is SMNVEV in the germline V gene (reference sequence). This CDR3 contains 14 residues. Between the trimmed V and J ends, which lost 6 bases and 5 bases, there was a span of 16 bases. CDR3 bases: TGTGCCAGCAGCCCCCGCGGGGGTGCTTATGGCTACACCTTC. Amino acid sequence: CASSPRGGAYGYTF.

CDR3 sequence reads: CSARRQGGSNQPQHF. The CDR3 DNA is TGCAGTGCTCGCCGACAGGGGGGTTCAAATCAGCCCCAGCATTTT. The V call is TRBV20-1, the J call TRBJ1-5; 9 nucleotides align to TRBD1. After removal of 5 bases from V and 4 bases from J, the junction contained 9 bases not matched to a gene. The CDR3 consists of 15 residues. Germline CDR1 is DFQATT and CDR2 is SNEGSKA (reference sequence).

The chain carries TRBV9 and TRBJ2-5, with D perhaps matching TRBD2 (5 bases). Between the trimmed V and J ends, which lost 2 bases and 0 bases, there was a span of 14 bases. CDR1 is SGDLS, CDR2 YYNGEE, per germline. This CDR3 is built from 16 residues. DNA of the CDR3: TGTGCCAGCAGCGTCGAGGGCTCCAACGACCAAGAGACCCAGTACTTC. This translates into CASSVEGSNDQETQYF.

The genes are TRBV27 and TRBJ1-1; possible D gene TRBD1, 6 bases. CDR3 length: 16 amino acids. Germline assignment: CDR1 MNHEY and CDR2 SMNVEV (reference sequence). The ends were cut back, 0 bases at V and 4 bases at J, with 15 bases in the middle. The CDR3 sequence is CASSLSAPGAGTEAFF. CDR3 nucleotides: TGTGCCAGCAGTTTATCTGCTCCGGGGGCGGGCACTGAAGCTTTCTTT.

This clonotype was picked up a small number of times. The V call is TRBV4-1, the J call TRBJ1-6, with D possibly TRBD1 on 5 matching bases. The length of the CDR3 is 16 residues. V lost 10 bases to trimming and J lost 0 bases, with 16 bases between them. Per the germline V gene, CDR1 is MGHRA and CDR2 is YSYEKL. The CDR3 coding sequence is TGCGCCATCGGACCGACAGTCAGCTCCTATAATTCACCCCTCCACTTT. This gives the protein CAIGPTVSSYNSPLHF.

CDR3: CASSYSTSGAHEQFF. DNA for the CDR3: TGTGCCAGCAGTTACTCGACTAGCGGGGCCCATGAGCAGTTCTTC. V and J are TRBV6-5 and TRBJ2-1, with TRBD2 matching 11 bases. Germline V gene data show CDR1 as MNHEY and CDR2 as SVGAGI. Losses at the gene ends were 0 bases for V and 8 bases for J; bases not matched to a gene: 3. The length of the CDR3 is 15 residues.

The genes are TRBV3-1 and TRBJ2-1; 9 bases line up with TRBD2. Germline assignment: CDR1 LGHDT and CDR2 YNNKEL (reference sequence). V shed 5 bases, J shed 14 bases, and the junction held 13 bases outside the gene matches. CDR3 length: 14 amino acids. The CDR3 region is CASSYLAGEEEKFF. CDR3 in DNA: TGTGCCAGCAGCTATTTAGCGGGGGAGGAAGAAAAGTTCTTC.

This clonotype was detected once. The chain uses TRBV20-1 and TRBJ1-6, with TRBD1 as a possible D gene (5 bases). Germline V gene lookup returns CDR1 DFQATT and CDR2 SNEGSKA (reference sequence). V lost 0 bases and J 7 bases, leaving 13 bases between the germline ends. The CDR3 spans 15 residues. The CDR3 sequence is CSAREARERNSPLHF. CDR3 nucleotides: TGCAGTGCTAGAGAGGCCAGGGAAAGGAATTCACCCCTCCACTTT.

This clonotype was found a few times. The gene calls are TRBV27 and TRBJ2-5; D unresolved. The CDR3 is 11 residues long. V was shortened by 6 bases and J by 12 bases, with 14 bases between the two germline ends. Germline lookup yields CDR1 MNHEY and CDR2 SMNVEV (reference sequence). This CDR3 reads CASSNTASEYF. As DNA, the CDR3 is TGTGCCAGCAGCAATACAGCGTCGGAGTACTTC.